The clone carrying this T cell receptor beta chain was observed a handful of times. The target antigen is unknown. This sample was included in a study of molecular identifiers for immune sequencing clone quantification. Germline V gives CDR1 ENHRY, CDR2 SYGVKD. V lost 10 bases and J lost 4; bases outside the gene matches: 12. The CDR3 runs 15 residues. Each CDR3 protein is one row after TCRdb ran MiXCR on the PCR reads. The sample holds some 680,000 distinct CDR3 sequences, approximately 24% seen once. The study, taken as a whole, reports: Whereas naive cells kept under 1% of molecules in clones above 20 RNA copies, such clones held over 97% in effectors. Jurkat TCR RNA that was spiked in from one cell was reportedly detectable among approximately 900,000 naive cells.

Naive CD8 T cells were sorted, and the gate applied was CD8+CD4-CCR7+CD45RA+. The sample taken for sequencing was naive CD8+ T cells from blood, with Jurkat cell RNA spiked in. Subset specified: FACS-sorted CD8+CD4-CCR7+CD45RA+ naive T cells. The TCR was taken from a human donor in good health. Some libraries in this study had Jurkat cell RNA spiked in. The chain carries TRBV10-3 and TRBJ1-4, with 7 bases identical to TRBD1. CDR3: CARSRQGYRNEKLFF. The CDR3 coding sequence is TGTGCCAGGTCCCGACAGGGCTACCGTAATGAAAAACTGTTTTTT.